This T cell receptor (beta chain) was profiled in a study of a mutant IDH1 vaccine in newly diagnosed glioma. In the study overall: Each patient was administered eight vaccinations, scheduled in weeks 1, 3, 5, 7, 11, 15, 19 and 23. Before enrollment, patients got radiotherapy alone, temozolomide alone, or mostly the combination.

This CDR3 contains 14 residues. The V gene's germline CDR1 is SGHKS and CDR2 YYEKEE (reference sequence). V lost 4 bases, J lost 5 bases, and 4 bases stayed unmatched. Study-level results: Top peripheral T cell clonotype shifts appeared unrelated to pseudoprogression.

A remark on this clone: Its antigen is unknown.

The data were produced by immunoSEQ multiplex PCR, yet TCRdb's version contains in-frame clones alone and is incomplete. This table holds 110,000 or so clones, around 90% found once. Time point of the sample: week 11, during vaccination. All doses held 300 ug of mutant IDH1 20-mer peptide, with topical imiquimod. New WHO grade 3 or 4 astrocytomas that were IDH1-mutant and ATRX-lost occurred in the donors. This specimen was PBMCs, taken from a glioma patient whose treatment included an IDH1 peptide vaccine. This sequence was found in a woman aged 45-60 years with glioma. This sequence joins TRBV5-5 and TRBJ2-7; 12 nucleotides agree with TRBD1. DNA for the CDR3: TGTGCCAGCAGCCGGGACAGGGGGCGCGACGAGCAGTACTTC. This translates into CASSRDRGRDEQYF.